The source of this TCR beta chain is a study of spatial heterogeneity in lung cancer. Study information: Sequences of the beta chain were consistently detected in greater numbers than alpha-chain sequences. The average count in raw reads for each unique TCR and UMI combination exceeded 9.5 appearances.

TCRdb passed the 5' RACE reads through MiXCR, listing each CDR3 protein once. This repertoire shows 11,000 to 15,000 distinct CDR3 sequences, approximately 4.8% found once; its top ten account for around 20%. Study-wide findings and caveats: One measure, the expanded intratumoral alpha and beta TCR count, tracked tumor mutation counts.

Time point defined: sample taken at primary tumor resection. V lost 1 base and J 4 bases, leaving 6 bases between the germline ends. Per the germline V gene, CDR1 is SGHAT and CDR2 is FQNNGV. The CDR3 is made up of 13 amino acids. The sample holds many counts of this clonotype. What it binds is not known. This sequence joins TRBV11-2 and TRBJ2-3; no firm D call. Sequenced here: lung tumor tissue, sampled at surgery. The clonotype was recovered from a female donor with early-stage non-small cell lung cancer. The CDR3 DNA reads TGTGCCAGCAGCTTAGCGGGCGCAGATACGCAGTATTTT. Translated, it gives CASSLAGADTQYF.